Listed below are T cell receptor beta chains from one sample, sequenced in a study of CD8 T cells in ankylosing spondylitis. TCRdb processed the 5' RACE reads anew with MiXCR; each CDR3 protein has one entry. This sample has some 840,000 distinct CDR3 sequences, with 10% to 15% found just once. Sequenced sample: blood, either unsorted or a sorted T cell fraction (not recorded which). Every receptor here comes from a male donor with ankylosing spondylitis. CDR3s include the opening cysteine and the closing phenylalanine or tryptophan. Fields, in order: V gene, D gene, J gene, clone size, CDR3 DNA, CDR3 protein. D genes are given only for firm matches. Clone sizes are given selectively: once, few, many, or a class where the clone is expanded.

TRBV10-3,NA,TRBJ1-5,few,TGTGCCACCGCTTCCCGGGACGTAGGTCAGCCCCAGCATTTT,CATASRDVGQPQHF
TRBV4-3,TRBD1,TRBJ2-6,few,TGCGCCAGCAGCCTAACAGGGGGAATCAGCTCTGGGGCCAACGTCCTGACTTTC,CASSLTGGISSGANVLTF
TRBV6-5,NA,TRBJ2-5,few,TGTGCCAGCAGTTACTCGATTGTAGGAGAGACCCAGTACTTC,CASSYSIVGETQYF
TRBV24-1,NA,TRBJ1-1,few,TGTGCCACCAGTGAACCATTTGGGAGGCCCATGAACACTGAAGCTTTCTTT,CATSEPFGRPMNTEAFF
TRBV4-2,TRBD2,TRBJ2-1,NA,TGTGCCAGCAGCCAGACTAGCGGCGGCTCCTACAATGAGCAGTTCTTC,CASSQTSGGSYNEQFF
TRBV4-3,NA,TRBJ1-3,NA,TGCGCCAGCAGCCCCAGGAGAGGAGGCTCTGGAAACACCATATATTTT,CASSPRRGGSGNTIYF
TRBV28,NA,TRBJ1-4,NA,TGTGCCAGCAGTTTAACAGGGTTGACTAATGAAAAACTGTTTTTT,CASSLTGLTNEKLFF
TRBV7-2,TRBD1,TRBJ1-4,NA,TGTGCCAGCAGCCACGGACAGGGACGGAATGAAAAACTGTTTTTT,CASSHGQGRNEKLFF
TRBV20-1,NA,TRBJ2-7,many,TGCAGTGCTACCGGGGCAGCAGCGACCCAGCAGTACTTC,CSATGAAATQQYF
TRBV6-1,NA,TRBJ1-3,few,TGTGCCAGCAGTGAGGTCCCTGGAAACACCATATATTTT,CASSEVPGNTIYF
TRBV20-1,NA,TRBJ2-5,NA,TGCAGTGCTAGAGATGGACCGGAGACCCAGTACTTC,CSARDGPETQYF
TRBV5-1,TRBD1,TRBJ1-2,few,TGCGCCAGCAGCTTGGGATGGGACAGGGCGTATGGCTACACCTTC,CASSLGWDRAYGYTF
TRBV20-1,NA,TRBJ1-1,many,TGCAGTGCTCCACGGACCGAGAACACTGAAGCTTTCTTT,CSAPRTENTEAFF
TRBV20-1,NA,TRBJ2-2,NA,TGCAGTGCTAGAGATTGGGGGGGCTACACCGGGGAGCTGTTTTTT,CSARDWGGYTGELFF
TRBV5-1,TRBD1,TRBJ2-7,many,TGCGCCAGCAGCCCCCGGGACAGGGGAATCTACGAGCAGTACTTC,CASSPRDRGIYEQYF
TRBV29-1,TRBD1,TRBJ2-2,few,TGCGGGACAGGGACACCGAACACCGGGGAGCTGTTTTTT,CGTGTPNTGELFF
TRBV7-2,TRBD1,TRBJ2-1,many,TGTGCCAGCAGCGCCGACAGGGTCGGGTTATACAATGAGCAGTTCTTC,CASSADRVGLYNEQFF
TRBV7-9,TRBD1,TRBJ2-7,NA,TGTGCCAGCAGCTCCATACGACAGGGGGCTTGGGAGCAGTACTTC,CASSSIRQGAWEQYF
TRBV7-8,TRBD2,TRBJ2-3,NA,TGTGCCAGCAGCAAGAGCGGGGGCACAGATACGCAGTATTTT,CASSKSGGTDTQYF
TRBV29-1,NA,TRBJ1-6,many,TGCAGCGTTGGGCAGGGCCGCAATTCACCCCTCCACTTT,CSVGQGRNSPLHF
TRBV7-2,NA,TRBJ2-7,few,TGTGCCAGCAGCCCCCAAGCCGGGACAAGTACCTACGAGCAGTACTTC,CASSPQAGTSTYEQYF
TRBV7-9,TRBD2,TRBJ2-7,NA,TGTGCCAGCAGCGGACCCCGGGGGGTGCTGTCGTCCCGGGAGCAGTACTTC,CASSGPRGVLSSREQYF
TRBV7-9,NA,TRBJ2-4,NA,TGTGCCAGCAGCTTAGCTGTCAGCAAAAACATTCAGTACTTC,CASSLAVSKNIQYF